A single sample is the source of the 21 T cell receptor beta chains below, sequenced in a study of T-cell memory formation after mild COVID-19 (dated by TCRdb to 2020 to 2022). Library generation was performed with 5' RACE. TCRdb lists the instrument as Illumina NovaSeq 6000. TCRdb reran the public reads through fastp at Q25 and MiXCR, keeping productive beta chains. Each entry is one CDR3 protein sequence, shown with its most common DNA and genes. The sample includes around 320,000 distinct CDR3 sequences, with just under 20% observed a single time. Roughly 20% of the sample belongs to the ten largest clones. The sequenced sample was PBMCs or a T cell subset sorted from them (not recorded which). The source is a man aged 18 to 29 who had mild COVID-19 (a few samples of this study predate the infection). The sample titles of this study are shuffled in the database, so cell type and time point are left out; the donor was told from shared clones.

With regard to this clonotype: One end of the junction does not line up with germline, which may come from a read error. The chain combines TRBV20-1 with TRBJ1-5; D is ambiguous. The CDR3 consists of 13 residues. The germline V gene has CDR1 DFQATT and CDR2 SNEGSKA (reference sequence). This CDR3 reads CSARGSSNQPQHF. The DNA of the CDR3 is TGCAGTGCAAGAGGGTCGAGCAATCAGCCCCAGCATTTT.

This clonotype was detected a few times. The chain joins TRBV20-1 to TRBJ2-5; D gene uncertain. CDR1 is DFQATT, CDR2 SNEGSKA, per germline (reference sequence). CDR3 size: 13 residues. V shed 5 bases and J shed 5 bases, with 15 bases lying between them. The DNA for the CDR3 is TGCAGTGCTGGCGAAATGACGGGCGAGACCCAGTACTTC. Translation: CSAGEMTGETQYF.

The sample holds many counts of this clonotype. This chain joins TRBV7-9 and TRBJ2-3, with TRBD2 as a possible D gene (5 bases). The length of the CDR3 is 15 residues. Trimming cost V 8 bases and J 3 bases, with 18 bases left between them. Germline CDR1 is SEHNR and CDR2 is FQNEAQ (reference sequence). This CDR3 reads CASLRAVGSTDTQYF. In DNA, the CDR3 is TGTGCCAGCTTGAGGGCGGTTGGGTCAACAGATACGCAGTATTTT.

This clonotype was seen more than once but under ten times. V gene TRBV5-1 combines with J gene TRBJ2-7; TRBD2 is a possible D gene (5 bases). The V gene lost 5 bases and the J gene lost 2 bases, with 17 bases spanning the gap. CDR1 SGHRS and CDR2 YFSETQ come from the germline V gene. CDR3 size: 15 residues. The CDR3 sequence is CASRQDPGIAYEQYF. CDR3 sequence (DNA): TGCGCCAGCAGACAAGACCCCGGGATTGCCTACGAGCAGTACTTC.

This chain links TRBV2 with TRBJ1-1; tentatively, D is TRBD1 (5 bases). Trimming took 8 bases from V and 1 from J, leaving 11 bases between them. The CDR3 spans 13 residues. CDR1 is SNHLY, CDR2 FYNNEI, per germline. The CDR3 protein is CASGTGWNTEAFF. CDR3 nucleotides: TGTGCCAGCGGGACCGGGTGGAACACTGAAGCTTTCTTT.

V usage is TRBV4-1 and J usage is TRBJ1-4; no reliable D call. This CDR3 is built from 16 residues. Per the germline V gene, CDR1 is MGHRA and CDR2 is YSYEKL. The germline V and J ends were trimmed by 2 bases and 0 bases, with 10 bases remaining between them. The chain's CDR3 is CASSQLFRTTNEKLFF. The CDR3 nucleotides are TGCGCCAGCAGCCAATTGTTCCGGACAACTAATGAAAAACTGTTTTTT.

CDR3 residues: CSARAGAGELFF. CDR3 coding DNA: TGCAGTGCCAGGGCCGGGGCCGGGGAGCTGTTTTTT. The J gene is TRBJ2-2, the V gene TRBV20-1; the D call may be TRBD1 or TRBD2 (5 bases each). The length of the CDR3 is 12 residues. Looked up from germline, CDR1 is DFQATT and CDR2 is SNEGSKA (reference sequence). V gave up 6 bases and J gave up 6 bases, with 11 bases separating them.

V and J are TRBV10-3 and TRBJ1-1; D gene ambiguous. V was trimmed by 10 bases and J by 5 bases, leaving 11 bases between them. Germline V gene lookup returns CDR1 ENHRY and CDR2 SYGVKD. The CDR3 covers 11 residues. The CDR3 DNA is TGTGCCACCGGTCGGGAGACTGAAGCTTTCTTT. Its protein is CATGRETEAFF.

This clonotype was seen a few times. The V gene is TRBV20-1, the J gene TRBJ1-2; D gene uncertain. The CDR3 covers 9 residues. The germline gives CDR1 DFQATT, CDR2 SNEGSKA (reference sequence). The germline V and J ends were trimmed by 0 bases and 7 bases, with 0 bases remaining between them. CDR3 in amino acids: CSARDGYTF. DNA for the CDR3: TGCAGTGCTAGAGATGGCTACACCTTC.

The gene calls are TRBV11-2 and TRBJ2-1; weak D call: TRBD1 (6 bases). V was clipped by 6 bases and J by 8 bases, with 14 bases between them. This CDR3 region has 13 residues. The germline CDR1 and CDR2 sequences are SGHAT and FQNNGV. The CDR3 spells CASSNRVLDEQFF. The CDR3 region has the DNA TGTGCCAGCAGTAACAGGGTCTTGGATGAGCAGTTCTTC.

The chain employs TRBV7-2 and TRBJ2-5, with 8 nucleotides matching TRBD2. Per germline, CDR1 SGHTA and CDR2 FQGNSA. The V and J ends lost 6 bases and 5 bases, in that order; junction bases with no gene match: 8. CDR3 length equals 14 residues. The DNA of the CDR3 is TGTGCCAGCAGGTCGGCGGGGGGCCGGGAGACCCAGTACTTC. Protein: CASRSAGGRETQYF. Full variable domain (rest looked up from reference TRBV7-2 and TRBJ2-5): GAGVSQSPSNKVTEKGKDVELRCDPISGHTALYWYRQSLGQGLEFLIYFQGNSAPDKSGLPSDRFSAERTGGSVSTLTIQRTQQEDSAVYLCASRSAGGRETQYFGPGTRLLVL.

V and J are TRBV6-6 and TRBJ1-1; possibly TRBD1 for D (5 bases). Trimming took 0 bases from V and 5 from J, leaving 10 bases between them. Germline CDR1 MNHNY, CDR2 SVGAGI (reference sequence). The length of the CDR3 is 14 residues. The CDR3 spells CASSYSREGTEAFF. CDR3 bases: TGTGCCAGCAGTTACTCGCGAGAGGGGACTGAAGCTTTCTTT.

A few counts support this clonotype. The chain links TRBV9 to TRBJ2-5, with D hard to call. Trimming stripped 0 bases from V and 3 bases from J, with 6 bases between. The CDR3 sequence is 13 residues long. Per germline, CDR1 SGDLS and CDR2 YYNGEE. In DNA, the CDR3 is TGTGCCAGCAGCGTAGGTCCCAAAGAGACCCAGTACTTC. It codes for CASSVGPKETQYF.

The chain is built from TRBV7-3 and TRBJ2-2; either TRBD1 or TRBD2 may fit D (6 bases each). Germline V gene lookup returns CDR1 SGHTA and CDR2 FQGTGA. The CDR3 loop spans 16 amino acids. The V end was cut by 6 bases, the J end by 1 base, with 15 bases between. CDR3 bases: TGTGCCAGCAGTTTGCCCCGGGGGCAGAACACCGGGGAGCTGTTTTTT. Translation: CASSLPRGQNTGELFF.

This clonotype was observed a few times. V and J are TRBV27 and TRBJ1-5; the D gene is possibly TRBD1 (5 bases). V was pared by 2 bases and J by 2 bases, with 10 bases between. Germline V gene lookup returns CDR1 MNHEY and CDR2 SMNVEV (reference sequence). The CDR3 spans 15 residues. The CDR3 loop is CASSLRGGGNQPQHF. CDR3 sequence (DNA): TGTGCCAGCAGTTTACGGGGGGGTGGCAATCAGCCCCAGCATTTT.

This clonotype was counted a few times. V and J are TRBV9 and TRBJ1-5, with 9 bases matching TRBD1. CDR1 and CDR2 from the germline V gene are SGDLS and YYNGEE. V lost 4 bases, J lost 4 bases, and 21 bases stayed unmatched. This CDR3 has 20 residues. CDR3 sequence (DNA): TGTGCCAGCAGCACCCGAGGGGGATTCGGGACAGGGATGAGGAATCAGCCCCAGCATTTT. Protein product: CASSTRGGFGTGMRNQPQHF.

This chain joins TRBV27 and TRBJ1-6; D is uncertain. The CDR3 spans 14 residues. Trimming removed 4 bases from V and 2 bases from J, with 6 bases in between. The germline gives CDR1 MNHEY, CDR2 SMNVEV (reference sequence). CDR3 DNA: TGTGCCAGCAGTTCCAACACCTATAATTCACCCCTCCACTTT. Translating gives CASSSNTYNSPLHF.

The gene calls are TRBV5-5 and TRBJ1-2, with TRBD1 matching 8 bases. Germline lookup yields CDR1 SGHKS and CDR2 YYEKEE (reference sequence). CDR3 length: 16 amino acids. J lost 1 base, V lost 4 bases, and 9 bases had no gene match. The CDR3, as DNA: TGTGCCAGCAGCCCGTCCGGGACAGGTGTTAACTATGGCTACACCTTC. This sequence encodes CASSPSGTGVNYGYTF.

This clonotype was counted ten times or more. The genes are TRBV5-1 and TRBJ2-5; no firm D call. Germline V gene data show CDR1 as SGHRS and CDR2 as YFSETQ. The CDR3 spans 14 residues. V was pared by 4 bases and J by 2 bases, with 12 bases between. CDR3 amino acids: CASSQSTLQETQYF. Here the CDR3 DNA reads TGCGCCAGCAGCCAGTCGACGCTACAAGAGACCCAGTACTTC.

This clonotype was detected only a few times. CDR3 region: CSARDLLGLYEQYF. CDR3 nucleotide sequence: TGCAGTGCTAGAGATCTGCTTGGACTCTACGAGCAGTACTTC. The chain couples TRBV20-1 to TRBJ2-7; D perhaps matches TRBD2 (5 bases). Trimming took off 0 bases at V and 3 bases at J, with 12 bases between the two ends. Germline lookup yields CDR1 DFQATT and CDR2 SNEGSKA (reference sequence). This CDR3 comprises 14 residues.

The rearrangement joins TRBV13 to TRBJ1-2; TRBD1 might be the D (5 bases). CDR1 and CDR2 from the germline V gene are PRHDT and FYEKMQ (reference sequence). With 0 bases removed from V and 3 bases from J, the gap between germline ends came to 8 bases. The CDR3 contains 14 residues. CDR3 DNA sequence: TGTGCCAGCAGCTTAGGGTCAGGGCACTATGGCTACACCTTC. Residues: CASSLGSGHYGYTF.